This T cell receptor beta chain was captured by sequencing in a study of cytomegalovirus exposure and HLA in healthy donors. General observations from the study: The sole available immune exposure information was CMV serostatus. More clonal expansion characterized HLA-associated TCR beta chains than equally common others in a later analysis.

In regard to this clone: Its specificity is not known.

Germline trimming cut 4 bases from V and 4 bases from J; bases unmatched to any gene: 1. The CDR3 runs 14 residues. Germline V gives CDR1 MNHNS, CDR2 SASEGT. 60 Vbeta and 13 Jbeta primers were used in PCR. The method was immunoSEQ multiplex PCR; TCRdb's version includes in-frame clones alone and lacks a portion of them. Seen here are around 140,000 clones, about 78% observed once, and the top ten hold 4.2%. The specimen was PBMCs. The sequence was obtained from a man aged 50 to 59 in good health and CMV-seropositive. The V and J genes are TRBV6-1 and TRBJ2-3; 11 bases are shared with TRBD2. The CDR3: CASSVAGGPDTQYF. In DNA, the CDR3 is TGTGCCAGCAGTGTAGCGGGAGGGCCAGATACGCAGTATTTT.